The entry that follows covers one TCR beta chain sequence. The data were obtained in a study of T-cell reconstitution after alpha-beta-depleted transplantation in children. The TCRbeta library incorporated unique molecular identifiers. One entry per CDR3 protein results from TCRdb running MiXCR on the PCR reads. The sample lists 200,000 to 300,000 distinct CDR3 sequences, 25% occurring once. The CDR3 is 15 residues long. Unmatched junction bases numbered 9, after V lost 6 bases and J lost 1 base. CDR1 and CDR2 from the germline V gene are DFQATT and SNEGSKA (reference sequence). V gene TRBV20-1 combines with J gene TRBJ1-5; TRBD1 matches 7 bases. The sequencing used PBMCs, collected before TCRalphabeta/CD19-depleted stem cell transplant. The sequence derives from a girl aged 2 to 9 with Fanconi anemia, due to receive a stem cell transplant. The CDR3 DNA is TGCAGTGCACCCTCGACAGGGTGGAGCAATCAGCCCCAGCATTTT. Its translation is CSAPSTGWSNQPQHF.